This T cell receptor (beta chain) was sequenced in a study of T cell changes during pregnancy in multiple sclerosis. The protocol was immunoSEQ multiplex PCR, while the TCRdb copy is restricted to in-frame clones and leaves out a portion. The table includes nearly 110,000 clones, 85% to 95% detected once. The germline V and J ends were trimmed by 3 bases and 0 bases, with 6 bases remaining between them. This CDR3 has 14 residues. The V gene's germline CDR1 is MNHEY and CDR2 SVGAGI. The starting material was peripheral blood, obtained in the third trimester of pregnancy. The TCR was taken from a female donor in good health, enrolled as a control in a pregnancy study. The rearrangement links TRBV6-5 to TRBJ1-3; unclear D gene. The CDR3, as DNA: TGTGCCAGCAGTTATTGGAGCTCTGGAAACACCATATATTTT. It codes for CASSYWSSGNTIYF.